Detailed here is one TCR beta chain. Germline values: CDR1 MNHEY, CDR2 SVGAGI. The CDR3 totals 15 residues. The trim removed 5 bases at V and 4 bases at J, leaving 9 bases unmatched. Unsorted PBMC DNA was run through sequencing on ten immunoSEQ deep assay plates. Authors' analysis steps: For the immunoSEQ data, sequences were junction-only without quality scores, so filtering differed. Sequencing was performed with immunoSEQ multiplex PCR; in TCRdb, only in-frame clones are kept and a portion is missing. D and trimming come from the DNA, and the V and J calls and clone size come from that table. The sample lists roughly 95,000 clones; roughly 45% were seen once. The data were obtained in a study of shared clonotypes between healthy human individuals. Participating donors were healthy, HIV-negative adults free of recent acute infections or vaccinations. Genomic DNA for unsorted samples, which was extracted with the QIAamp DNA Blood Mini kit, came from about 83 million PBMCs.

The sequenced sample consisted of PBMCs. The chain employs TRBV6-5 and TRBJ1-2; TRBD1 aligns across 8 bases. This TCR was recovered from a woman between 35 and 50 years old in good health. Some clones in this sample may be carry-over from other donors' samples. The CDR3 DNA reads TGTGCCAGCAGTAAGGGACAGGCCAAGTCCTATGGCTACACCTTC. Translated, it gives CASSKGQAKSYGYTF.